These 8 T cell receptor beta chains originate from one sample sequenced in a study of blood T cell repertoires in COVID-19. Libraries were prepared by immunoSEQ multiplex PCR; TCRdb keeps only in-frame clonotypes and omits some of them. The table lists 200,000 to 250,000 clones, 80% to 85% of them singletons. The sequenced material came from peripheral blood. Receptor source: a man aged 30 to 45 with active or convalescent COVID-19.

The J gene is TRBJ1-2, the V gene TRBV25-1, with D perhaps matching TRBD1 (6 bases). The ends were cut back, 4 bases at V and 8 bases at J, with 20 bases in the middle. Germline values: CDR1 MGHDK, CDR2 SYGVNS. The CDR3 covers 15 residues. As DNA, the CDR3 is TGTGCCAGCAGTGTCAGCAATACAGGGATGGGAGGCTACACCTTC. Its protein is CASSVSNTGMGGYTF.

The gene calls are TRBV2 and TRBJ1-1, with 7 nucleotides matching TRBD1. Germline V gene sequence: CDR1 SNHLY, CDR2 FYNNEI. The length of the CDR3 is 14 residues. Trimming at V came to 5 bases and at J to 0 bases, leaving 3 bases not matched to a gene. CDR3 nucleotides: TGTGCCAGCAGTCTACAGGGGTTGAACACTGAAGCTTTCTTT. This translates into CASSLQGLNTEAFF.

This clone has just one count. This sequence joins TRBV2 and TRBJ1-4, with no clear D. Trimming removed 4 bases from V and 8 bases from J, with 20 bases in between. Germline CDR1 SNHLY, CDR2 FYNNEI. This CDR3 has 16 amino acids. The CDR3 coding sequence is TGTGCCAGCAGTGGGGGAGGGATCTACGAAGGGGAAAAACTGTTTTTT. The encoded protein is CASSGGGIYEGEKLFF. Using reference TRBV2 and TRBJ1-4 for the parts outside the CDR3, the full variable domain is EPEVTQTPSHQVTQMGQEVILRCVPISNHLYFYWYRQILGQKVEFLVSFYNNEISEKSEIFDDQFSVERPDGSNFTLKIRSTKLEDSAMYFCASSGGGIYEGEKLFFGSGTQLSVL.

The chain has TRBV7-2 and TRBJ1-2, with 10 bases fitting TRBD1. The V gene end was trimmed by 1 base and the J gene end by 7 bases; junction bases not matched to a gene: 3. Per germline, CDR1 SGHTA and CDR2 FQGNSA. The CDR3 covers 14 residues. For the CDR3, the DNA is TGTGCCAGCAGCTTAGTGGGGACAGGGGTTGGCTACACCTTC. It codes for CASSLVGTGVGYTF.

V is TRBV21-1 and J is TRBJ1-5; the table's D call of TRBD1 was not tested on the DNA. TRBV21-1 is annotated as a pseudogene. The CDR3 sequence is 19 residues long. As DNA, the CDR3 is TGTGCCAGCAGCAAAAAAAAAGGAGCATCAGACAGTCCAACCAAGCCCCAGCATTTT. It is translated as CASSKKKGASDSPTKPQHF.

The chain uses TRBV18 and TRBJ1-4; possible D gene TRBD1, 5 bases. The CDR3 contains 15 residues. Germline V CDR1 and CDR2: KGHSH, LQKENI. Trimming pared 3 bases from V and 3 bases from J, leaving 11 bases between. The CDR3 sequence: CASSPLGAANEKLFF. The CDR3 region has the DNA TGTGCCAGCTCACCTCTTGGGGCGGCTAATGAAAAACTGTTTTTT.

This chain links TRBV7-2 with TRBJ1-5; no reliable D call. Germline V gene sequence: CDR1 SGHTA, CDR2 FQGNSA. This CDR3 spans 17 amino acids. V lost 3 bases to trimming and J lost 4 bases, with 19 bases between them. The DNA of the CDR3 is TGTGCCAGCAGCTTCCGGACGGGCATGGGGAGTAATCAGCCCCAGCATTTT. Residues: CASSFRTGMGSNQPQHF.

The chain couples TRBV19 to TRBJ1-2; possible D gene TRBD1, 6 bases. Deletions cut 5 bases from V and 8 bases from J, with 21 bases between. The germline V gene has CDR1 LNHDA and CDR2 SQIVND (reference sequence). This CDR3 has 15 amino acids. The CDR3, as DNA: TGTGCCAGTAGTGCGACAGGCCACCCTGTTTGGGGCTACACCTTC. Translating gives CASSATGHPVWGYTF. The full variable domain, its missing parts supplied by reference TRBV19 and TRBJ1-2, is DGGITQSPKYLFRKEGQNVTLSCEQNLNHDAMYWYRQDPGQGLRLIYYSQIVNDFQKGDIAEGYSVSREKKESFPLTVTSAQKNPTAFYLCASSATGHPVWGYTFGSGTRLTVV.